This T cell receptor (beta chain) originates from a study of blood T cells in healthy people across ages. This clonotype was counted only a few times. The CDR3 is 15 residues long. Trimming pared 6 bases from V and 1 base from J, leaving 16 bases between. Germline values: CDR1 SGDLS, CDR2 YYNGEE. With a J-beta primer mix and a sample-barcoded 5' primer, a second PCR ran about 7 to 12 cycles. MiXCR, run by TCRdb on the 5' RACE reads, gives a single entry per CDR3 protein. The sample holds some 1.4 million distinct CDR3 sequences; around 42% are singletons and the top ten take 7% to 9%. The chain is built from TRBV9 and TRBJ1-1, with D possibly TRBD1 on 6 matching bases. Sample: blood. This sequence originates from a young woman in good health. The CDR3 protein is CASTLAGGANTEAFF. The CDR3 DNA follows: TGTGCCAGCACCCTAGCGGGGGGCGCGAACACTGAAGCTTTCTTT.